The rows below give T cell receptor beta chains drawn from one sample of a study of blood T cell repertoires in COVID-19. Clones were sequenced by immunoSEQ multiplex PCR, and TCRdb holds only the in-frame ones, with some missing. The sample lists roughly 130,000 clones, about 88% occurring once. The sample comprised peripheral blood. The receptor source for this set is a man aged 45-65 years with active COVID-19. CDR3s leave out the opening cysteine and the closing phenylalanine or tryptophan. The order of the fields is clone size, V gene, CDR3 protein. A row's size may be missing; if present it is once, few, many or a size class.

NA | TRBV7-9 | ASSLALGGTEAF
NA | TRBV7-2 | ASSLGIRQINSPLH
NA | TRBV5-1 | ASSWDSTNYGYT
NA | TRBV5-1 | ASSLEGVSNEQF
NA | TRBV5-1 | ASSLGAGENTQY
NA | TRBV7-9 | ASSLGVSGTEAF
few | TRBV3-1/TRBV3-2 | ASSLTGGAGNTIY
NA | TRBV5-1 | ASSSRSENTEAF
NA | TRBV6-6 | ASSYGGRSEAF
NA | TRBV10-3 | AIRGGASGNTIY
NA | TRBV5-6 | ASSFPAVNTEAF
NA | TRBV7-9 | ASSLVAGGTGELF
NA | TRBV29-1 | SVASGPYGYT
NA | TRBV30 | AWSVQLEGPLH
NA | TRBV6-5 | ASTGQLYGYT
NA | TRBV6-5 | ASSQTGQGLNEQF
NA | TRBV6-2/TRBV6-3 | ASSGDGTGIWNSPLH
NA | TRBV5-1 | ASSQDSGQF
NA | TRBV5-8 | ASSAATSGYNEQF
NA | TRBV9 | ASSVAGGSGELF
NA | TRBV4-2 | ASSQDRYSNQPQH
NA | TRBV10-1 | ASSKTQIPSTDTQY
NA | TRBV11-2 | ASSPAYNEQF
NA | TRBV7-2 | ASSYRTGLAASTDTQY
NA | TRBV18 | ASSQPGQGFYEQY
NA | TRBV11-1 | ASSLVGTGGNSPLH
NA | TRBV11-2 | ASSPISGRFYNEQF
NA | TRBV10-3 | AISVGPGHVEQF
many | TRBV2 | ASSEQGDREKLF
NA | TRBV7-9 | ASSLGGVGNQPQH
NA | TRBV5-1 | ASSPDEVGYYEQY
NA | TRBV7-2 | ASSATTSGRELF
NA | TRBV5-4 | ASSPTSGSLNEQF
few | TRBV4-2 | ASSPRVAVGINYGYT
NA | TRBV6-5 | ASFSGGRGNEQF
NA | TRBV6-1 | ASSEDRANEKLF
NA | TRBV5-1 | ASSARPGANEKLF
NA | TRBV7-8 | ASSFRTGWETQY